These 9 T cell receptor beta chains were sequenced from one sample in a study of T-cell memory formation after mild COVID-19. A single record per CDR3 protein comes from TCRdb applying MiXCR to the 5' RACE reads. The sample contains approximately 190,000 distinct CDR3 sequences, around 19% of which appear only once. The specimen sequenced was PBMCs or a T cell subset sorted from them (not recorded which). These receptors all come from an adult woman who had mild COVID-19 (a few samples of this study predate the infection). Cell type and time point are not known.

There are a few counts of this clonotype. This sequence joins TRBV5-1 and TRBJ1-2, with D hard to call. Germline V gene sequence: CDR1 SGHRS, CDR2 YFSETQ. The CDR3 covers 13 residues. Trimming stripped 0 bases from V and 1 base from J, with 4 bases between. CDR3 nucleotides: TGCGCCAGCAGCTTGGACGTTAACTATGGCTACACCTTC. Translation gives CASSLDVNYGYTF.

A few counts support this clonotype. The genes are TRBV6-5 and TRBJ2-7; 7 bases align to TRBD1. V lost 4 bases, J lost 0 bases, and 6 bases stayed unmatched. CDR1 and CDR2 from the germline V gene are MNHEY and SVGAGI. The CDR3 spans 15 residues. The CDR3 DNA follows: TGTGCCAGCAGTTTTAAGGGGGCGGCCTCCTACGAGCAGTACTTC. Its translation: CASSFKGAASYEQYF.

The chain recombines TRBV30 with TRBJ2-1, with no clear D. V gave up 2 bases and J gave up 9 bases, with 11 bases separating them. The CDR3 extends over 12 amino acids. Germline V gene lookup returns CDR1 GTSNPN and CDR2 SVGIG (reference sequence). This CDR3 is CAWSSKVTEQFF. For the CDR3, the DNA is TGTGCCTGGAGTTCGAAGGTCACTGAGCAGTTCTTC.

V and J are TRBV28 and TRBJ1-5, with D hard to call. The CDR3 covers 14 residues. The germline V and J ends were trimmed by 3 bases and 6 bases, with 12 bases remaining between them. Per the germline V gene, CDR1 is MDHEN and CDR2 is SYDVKM. The CDR3 DNA follows: TGTGCCAGCAGTTTGACCCATGGGCGTCAGCCCCAGCATTTT. Translation gives CASSLTHGRQPQHF.

This chain links TRBV25-1 with TRBJ2-1, with 8 bases that match TRBD2. This CDR3 is built from 16 residues. Germline V CDR1 and CDR2: MGHDK, SYGVNS. The trim removed 2 bases at V and 12 bases at J, leaving 15 bases unmatched. DNA of the CDR3: TGTGCCAGCAGTGAAGGGGGTCTAGCGGGTCGATTTGGGCAGTTCTTC. This translates into CASSEGGLAGRFGQFF.

The chain joins TRBV7-9 to TRBJ2-7; 12 nucleotides align to TRBD1. Germline V CDR1 and CDR2: SEHNR, FQNEAQ (reference sequence). The junction had 12 bases not matched to a gene; V was cut back by 6 bases and J by 6 bases. The CDR3 totals 16 residues. The DNA for the CDR3 is TGTGCCAGCAGATCCTGGGACAGGGGGCAAGTTTCCGAGCAGTACTTC. This encodes CASRSWDRGQVSEQYF. The variable domain in full, with the rest retrieved from reference TRBV7-9 and TRBJ2-7, is DTGVSQNPRHKITKRGQNVTFRCDPISEHNRLYWYRQTLGQGPEFLTYFQNEAQLEKSRLLSDRFSAERPKGSFSTLEIQRTEQGDSAMYLCASRSWDRGQVSEQYFGPGTRLTVT.

V gene TRBV7-9 combines with J gene TRBJ1-1; TRBD1 might be the D (5 bases). The CDR3 contains 13 residues. Between the trimmed V and J ends, which lost 3 bases and 5 bases, there was a span of 10 bases. Germline values: CDR1 SEHNR, CDR2 FQNEAQ (reference sequence). CDR3 nucleotides: TGTGCCAGCAGCTTTGGGGGGGAGACTGAAGCTTTCTTT. Amino acid sequence: CASSFGGETEAFF.

The table lists this clonotype with a few counts. The chain joins TRBV5-1 to TRBJ1-1; unclear D gene. The CDR3 contains 15 residues. Deletions cut 4 bases from V and 4 bases from J, with 17 bases between. Germline lookup yields CDR1 SGHRS and CDR2 YFSETQ. The CDR3 sequence is CASSQWTGTPTEAFF. The CDR3 DNA follows: TGCGCCAGCAGCCAATGGACTGGAACCCCCACTGAAGCTTTCTTT. The entire variable domain, with the rest obtained from reference TRBV5-1 and TRBJ1-1, is as follows: KAGVTQTPRYLIKTRGQQVTLSCSPISGHRSVSWYQQTPGQGLQFLFEYFSETQRNKGNFPGRFSGRQFSNSRSEMNVSTLELGDSALYLCASSQWTGTPTEAFFGQGTRLTVV.

The chain links TRBV4-1 to TRBJ1-2; 12 positions match TRBD1. The germline V gene has CDR1 MGHRA and CDR2 YSYEKL. V lost 0 bases to trimming and J lost 8 bases; unmatched junction nucleotides: 10. The CDR3 loop spans 17 amino acids. The CDR3 coding sequence is TGCGCCAGCAGCCAAGATTTCTCCGGGACAGGGGGCTACGGCTACACCTTC. This translates into CASSQDFSGTGGYGYTF.